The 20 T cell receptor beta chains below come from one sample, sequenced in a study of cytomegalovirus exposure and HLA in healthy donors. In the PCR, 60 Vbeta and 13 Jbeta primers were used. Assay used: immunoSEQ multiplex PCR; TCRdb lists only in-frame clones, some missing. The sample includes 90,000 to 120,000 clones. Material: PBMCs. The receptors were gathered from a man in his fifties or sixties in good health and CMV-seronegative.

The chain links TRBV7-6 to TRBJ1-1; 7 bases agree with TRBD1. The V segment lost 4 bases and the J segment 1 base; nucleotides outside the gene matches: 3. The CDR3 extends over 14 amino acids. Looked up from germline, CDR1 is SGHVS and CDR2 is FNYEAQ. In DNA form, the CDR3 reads TGTGCCAGCAGCTCACGGACAGGGAACACTGAAGCTTTCTTT. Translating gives CASSSRTGNTEAFF. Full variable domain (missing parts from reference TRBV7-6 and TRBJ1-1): GAGVSQSPRYKVTKRGQDVALRCDPISGHVSLYWYRQALGQGPEFLTYFNYEAQQDKSGLPNDRFSAERPEGSISTLTIQRTEQRDSAMYRCASSSRTGNTEAFFGQGTRLTVV.

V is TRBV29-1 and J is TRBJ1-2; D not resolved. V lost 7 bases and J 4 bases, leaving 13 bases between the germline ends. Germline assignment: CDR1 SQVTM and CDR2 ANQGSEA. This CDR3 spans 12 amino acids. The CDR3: CSATLRFYGYTF. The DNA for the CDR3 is TGCAGCGCGACATTGAGATTCTATGGCTACACCTTC. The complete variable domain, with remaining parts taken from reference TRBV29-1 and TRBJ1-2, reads SAVISQKPSRDICQRGTSLTIQCQVDSQVTMMFWYRQQPGQSLTLIATANQGSEATYESGFVIDKFPISRPNLTFSTLTVSNMSPEDSSIYLCSATLRFYGYTFGSGTRLTVV.

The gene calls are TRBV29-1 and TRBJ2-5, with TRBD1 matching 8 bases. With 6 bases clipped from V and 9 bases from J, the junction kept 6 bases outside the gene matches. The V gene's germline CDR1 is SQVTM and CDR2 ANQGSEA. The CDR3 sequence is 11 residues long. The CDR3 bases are TGCAGCGTGGACAGGGAGCTGTCCCAGTACTTC. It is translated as CSVDRELSQYF.

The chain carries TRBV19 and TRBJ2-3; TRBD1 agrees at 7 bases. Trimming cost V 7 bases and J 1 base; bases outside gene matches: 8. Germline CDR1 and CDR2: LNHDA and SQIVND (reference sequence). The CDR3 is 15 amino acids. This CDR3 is CASNQGQTGTDTQYF. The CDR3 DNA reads TGTGCCAGTAACCAGGGACAGACCGGCACAGATACGCAGTATTTT.

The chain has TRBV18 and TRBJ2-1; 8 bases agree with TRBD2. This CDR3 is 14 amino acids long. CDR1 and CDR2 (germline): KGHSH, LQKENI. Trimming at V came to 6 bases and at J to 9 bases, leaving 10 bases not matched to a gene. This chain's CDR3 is CASSQGAGGSEQFF. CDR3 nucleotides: TGTGCCAGCTCTCAGGGCGCGGGAGGTTCTGAGCAGTTCTTC.

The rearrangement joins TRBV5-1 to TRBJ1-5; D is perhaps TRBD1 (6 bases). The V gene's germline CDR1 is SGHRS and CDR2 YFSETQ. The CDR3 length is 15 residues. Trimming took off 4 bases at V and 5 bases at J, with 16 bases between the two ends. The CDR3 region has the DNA TGCGCCAGCAGCCCGTCCGGGACACCTTATCAGCCCCAGCATTTT. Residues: CASSPSGTPYQPQHF.

CDR3 sequence (DNA): TGTGCCAGCAGTGGCGCCGACAGGGGCAATCAGCCCCAGCATTTT. It translates to CASSGADRGNQPQHF. The V call is TRBV25-1, the J call TRBJ1-5; 7 bases are shared with TRBD1. The J segment lost 2 bases and the V segment lost 4 bases, leaving 5 bases of the junction unmatched. The CDR3 totals 15 residues. Germline V gene lookup returns CDR1 MGHDK and CDR2 SYGVNS.

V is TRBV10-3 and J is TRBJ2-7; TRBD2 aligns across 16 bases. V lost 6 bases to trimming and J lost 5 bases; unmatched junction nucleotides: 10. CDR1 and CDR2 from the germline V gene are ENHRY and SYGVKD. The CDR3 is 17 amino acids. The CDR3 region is CAISGTSGGAGLNEQYF. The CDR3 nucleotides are TGTGCCATCAGCGGGACTAGCGGGGGGGCCGGGTTGAACGAGCAGTACTTC.

CDR3 in DNA: TGTGCCAGCACCAAAGAAACAGGGGGTCCCTACGAGCAGTACTTC. Translated, it gives CASTKETGGPYEQYF. V gene TRBV5-4 combines with J gene TRBJ2-7; 8 bases match TRBD1. The germline gives CDR1 SGHNT, CDR2 YYREEE (reference sequence). This CDR3 region has 15 residues. V shed 6 bases and J 2 bases; nucleotides not matched to a gene: 10.

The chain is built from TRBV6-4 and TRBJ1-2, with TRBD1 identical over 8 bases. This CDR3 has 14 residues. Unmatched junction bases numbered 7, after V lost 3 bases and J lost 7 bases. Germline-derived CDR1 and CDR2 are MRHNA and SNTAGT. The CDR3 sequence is CASSETQGVGGYTF. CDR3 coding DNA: TGTGCCAGCAGTGAGACACAGGGGGTTGGTGGCTACACCTTC.

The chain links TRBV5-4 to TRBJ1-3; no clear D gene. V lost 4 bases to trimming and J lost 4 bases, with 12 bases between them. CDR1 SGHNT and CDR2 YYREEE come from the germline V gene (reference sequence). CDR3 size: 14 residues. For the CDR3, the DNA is TGTGCCAGCAGCCATTTCGGGGAAGGAAACACCATATATTTT. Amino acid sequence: CASSHFGEGNTIYF. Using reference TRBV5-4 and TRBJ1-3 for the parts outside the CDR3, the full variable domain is ETGVTQSPTHLIKTRGQQVTLRCSSQSGHNTVSWYQQALGQGPQFIFQYYREEENGRGNFPPRFSGLQFPNYSSELNVNALELDDSALYLCASSHFGEGNTIYFGEGSWLTVV.

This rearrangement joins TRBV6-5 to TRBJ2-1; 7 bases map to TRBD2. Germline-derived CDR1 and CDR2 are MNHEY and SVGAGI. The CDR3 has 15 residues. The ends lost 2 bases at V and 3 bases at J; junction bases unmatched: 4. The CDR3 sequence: CASSYRLADYNEQFF. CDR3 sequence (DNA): TGTGCCAGCAGTTACAGGCTAGCGGACTACAATGAGCAGTTCTTC.

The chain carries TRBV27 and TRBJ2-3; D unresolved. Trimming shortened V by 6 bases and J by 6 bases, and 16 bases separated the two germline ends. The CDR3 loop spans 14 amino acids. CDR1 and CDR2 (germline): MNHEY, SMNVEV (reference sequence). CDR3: CASSTYGAMDTQYF. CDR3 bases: TGTGCCAGCAGCACGTACGGAGCGATGGATACGCAGTATTTT.

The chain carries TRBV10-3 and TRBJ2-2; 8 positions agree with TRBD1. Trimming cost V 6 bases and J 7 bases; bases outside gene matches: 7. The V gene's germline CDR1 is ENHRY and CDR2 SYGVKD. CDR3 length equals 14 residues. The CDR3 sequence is CAIRLTGVDGELFF. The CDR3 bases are TGTGCCATCAGATTGACAGGGGTGGACGGGGAGCTGTTTTTT.

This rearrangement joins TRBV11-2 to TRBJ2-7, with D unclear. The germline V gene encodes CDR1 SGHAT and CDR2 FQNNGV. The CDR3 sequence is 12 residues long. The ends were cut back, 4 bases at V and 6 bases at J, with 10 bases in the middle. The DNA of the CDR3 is TGTGCCAGCAGCTCAATAGAATTCGAGCAGTACTTC. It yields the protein CASSSIEFEQYF.

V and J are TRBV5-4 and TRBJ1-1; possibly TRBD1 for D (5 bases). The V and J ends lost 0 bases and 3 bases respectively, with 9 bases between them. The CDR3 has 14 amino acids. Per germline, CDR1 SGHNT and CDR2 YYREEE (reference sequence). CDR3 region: CASSLAKGHTEAFF. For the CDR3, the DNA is TGTGCCAGCAGCTTGGCCAAGGGGCACACTGAAGCTTTCTTT.

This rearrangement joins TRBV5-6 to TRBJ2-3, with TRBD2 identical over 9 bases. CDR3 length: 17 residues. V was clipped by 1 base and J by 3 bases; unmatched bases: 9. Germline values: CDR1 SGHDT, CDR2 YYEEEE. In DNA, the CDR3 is TGTGCCAGCAGCTTGTCCTTCGGCGGGGGGGCAACAGATACGCAGTATTTT. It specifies CASSLSFGGGATDTQYF.

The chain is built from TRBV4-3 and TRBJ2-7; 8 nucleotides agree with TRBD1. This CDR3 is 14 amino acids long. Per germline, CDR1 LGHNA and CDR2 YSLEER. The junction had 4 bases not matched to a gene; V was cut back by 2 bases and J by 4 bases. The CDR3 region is CASSQSTGGYEQYF. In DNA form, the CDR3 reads TGCGCCAGCAGCCAAAGTACAGGGGGGTACGAGCAGTACTTC.

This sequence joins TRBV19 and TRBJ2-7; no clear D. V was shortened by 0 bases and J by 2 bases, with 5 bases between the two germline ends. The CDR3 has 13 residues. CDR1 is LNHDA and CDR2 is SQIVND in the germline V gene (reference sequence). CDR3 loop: CASSIEGAYEQYF. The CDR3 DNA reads TGTGCCAGTAGTATAGAAGGAGCCTACGAGCAGTACTTC.

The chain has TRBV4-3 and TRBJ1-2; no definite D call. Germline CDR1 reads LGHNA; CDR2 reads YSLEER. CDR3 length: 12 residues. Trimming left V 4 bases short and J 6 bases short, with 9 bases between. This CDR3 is CASSLRGDGYTF. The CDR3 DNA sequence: TGCGCCAGCAGCCTGCGCGGGGATGGCTACACCTTC.